This entry concerns a single TCR beta chain. Its cognate antigen is unknown. The PCR contained 60 Vbeta and 13 Jbeta primers. Produced via immunoSEQ multiplex PCR; TCRdb's table is partial and in-frame only. The sample has some 180,000 clones, approximately 80% seen once. The sample belongs to a study of cytomegalovirus exposure and HLA in healthy donors. Background on the study: There were around 100 million unique TCR beta sequences, drawn from approximately 180 million T cells, in an earlier analysis.

Germline CDR1 DFQATT, CDR2 SNEGSKA (reference sequence). The CDR3 contains 11 residues. V was cut by 3 bases and J by 1 base, with 3 bases left in between. Findings of the study overall: Several V segments, TRBV6-2 and TRBV6-3 among them, could not be told apart and were dropped. Association of a missense DCLRE1C variant with TCR beta V- and J-gene trimming was reported in a later analysis. Most likely, a cluster of highly shared sequence variants arose as a sequencing artifact.

This receptor was obtained from a girl between 5 and 17 years old in good health and CMV-seropositive. The sequenced sample consisted of PBMCs. The gene calls are TRBV20-1 and TRBJ2-5; no clear D gene. The chain's CDR3 is CSASGQETQYF. The CDR3 DNA is TGCAGTGCTAGCGGCCAAGAGACCCAGTACTTC.